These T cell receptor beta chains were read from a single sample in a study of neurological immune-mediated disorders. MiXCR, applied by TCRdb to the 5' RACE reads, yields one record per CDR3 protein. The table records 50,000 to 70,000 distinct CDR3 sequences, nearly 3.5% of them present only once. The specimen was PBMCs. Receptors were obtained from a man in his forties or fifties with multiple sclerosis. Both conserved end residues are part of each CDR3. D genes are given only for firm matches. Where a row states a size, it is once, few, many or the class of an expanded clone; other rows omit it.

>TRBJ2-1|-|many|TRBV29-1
CSALKPRGSYNEQFF
TGCAGCGCCCTAAAGCCCCGCGGGTCCTACAATGAGCAGTTCTTC
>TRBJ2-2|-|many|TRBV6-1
CASSEVPGANTGELFF
TGTGCCAGCAGTGAAGTTCCGGGGGCGAACACCGGGGAGCTGTTTTTT
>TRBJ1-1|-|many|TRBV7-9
CASSLEGAEAFF
TGTGCCAGCAGCTTAGAGGGGGCTGAAGCTTTCTTT
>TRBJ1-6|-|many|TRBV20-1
CSARPTGPGDNSPLHF
TGCAGTGCTCGACCTACAGGGCCGGGAGATAATTCACCCCTCCACTTT
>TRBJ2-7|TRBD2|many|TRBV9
CASSSRGGSYEQYF
TGTGCCAGCAGCTCTCGGGGGGGATCCTACGAGCAGTACTTC
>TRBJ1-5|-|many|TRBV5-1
CASSAGEVNQPQHF
TGCGCCAGCAGTGCGGGCGAAGTAAATCAGCCCCAGCATTTT
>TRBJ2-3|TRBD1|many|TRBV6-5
CASSFPGGADTQYF
TGTGCCAGCAGTTTTCCAGGGGGAGCAGATACGCAGTATTTT
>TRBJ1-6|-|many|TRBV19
CASSMGGRSPLHF
TGTGCCAGTAGTATGGGTGGGAGGTCACCCCTCCACTTT
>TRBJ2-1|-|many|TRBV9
CASSVGGDEQFF
TGTGCCAGCAGCGTAGGAGGGGATGAGCAGTTCTTC
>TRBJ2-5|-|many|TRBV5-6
CASRPRTYGTQYF
TGTGCCAGCAGACCCCGGACCTACGGGACCCAGTACTTC
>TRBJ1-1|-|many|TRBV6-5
CASSSAQGWDTEAFF
TGTGCCAGCAGTAGTGCCCAGGGGTGGGACACTGAAGCTTTCTTT
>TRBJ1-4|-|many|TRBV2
CASSGTAANEKLFF
TGTGCCAGCAGTGGGACAGCGGCTAATGAAAAACTGTTTTTT
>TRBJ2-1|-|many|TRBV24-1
CATSDSGDSYNEQFF
TGTGCCACCAGTGATTCAGGGGACTCCTACAATGAGCAGTTCTTC
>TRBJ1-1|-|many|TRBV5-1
CASSFFQGGSTEAFF
TGCGCCAGCAGCTTCTTCCAGGGAGGCAGCACTGAAGCTTTCTTT
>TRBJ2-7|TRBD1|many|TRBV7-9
CAIEPGGYSYEQYF
TGTGCAATAGAACCAGGGGGCTATTCCTACGAGCAGTACTTC
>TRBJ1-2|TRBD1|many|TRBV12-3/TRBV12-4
CASSSGQGNGYTF
TGTGCCAGCAGTTCGGGACAGGGTAATGGCTACACCTTC
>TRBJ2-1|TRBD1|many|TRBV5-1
CASGTGGSYNEQFF
TGCGCCAGCGGTACAGGGGGCTCCTACAATGAGCAGTTCTTC
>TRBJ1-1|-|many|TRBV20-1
CSARVDGNTEAFF
TGCAGTGCTAGAGTGGACGGGAACACTGAAGCTTTCTTT
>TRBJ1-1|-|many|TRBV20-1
CSGVGTTEAFF
TGCAGCGGGGTCGGGACTACTGAAGCTTTCTTT
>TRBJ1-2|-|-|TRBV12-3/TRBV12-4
CASSLGSNYGHTF
TGTGCCAGCAGTTTAGGCTCTAACTATGGCCACACCTTC
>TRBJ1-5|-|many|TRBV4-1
CASSQDRGTPQHF
TGCGCCAGCAGCCAAGATCGGGGTACGCCCCAGCATTTT
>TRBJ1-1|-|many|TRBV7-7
CASSYPRTPNTEAFF
TGTGCCAGCAGCTACCCCCGGACACCGAACACTGAAGCTTTCTTT
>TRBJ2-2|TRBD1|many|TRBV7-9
CASSLVGTGGTGELFF
TGTGCCAGCAGCTTAGTCGGGACAGGGGGCACCGGGGAGCTGTTTTTT
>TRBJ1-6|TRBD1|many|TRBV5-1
CASSLRQGLDSPLHF
TGCGCCAGCAGCCTCCGACAGGGTTTGGATTCACCCCTCCACTTT
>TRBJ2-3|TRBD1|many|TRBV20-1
CSASRTGLITDTQYF
TGCAGTGCTAGCCGGACAGGGTTAATCACAGATACGCAGTATTTT
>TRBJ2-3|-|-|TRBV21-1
CASSKCGRGLDKQYF
TGTGCCAGCAGCAAATGTGGCCGAGGACTAGATAAGCAGTATTTT
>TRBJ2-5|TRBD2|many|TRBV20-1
CSAAGRGGIKETQYF
TGCAGTGCCGCGGGGCGGGGGGGAATTAAAGAGACCCAGTACTTC
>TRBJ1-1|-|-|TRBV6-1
CASSHHREVTEAFF
TGTGCCAGCAGCCATCACAGGGAGGTCACTGAAGCTTTCTTT
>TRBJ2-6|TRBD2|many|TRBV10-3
CAISEGTAGVRSGANVLTF
TGTGCCATCAGTGAGGGCACAGCGGGGGTCCGCTCTGGGGCCAACGTCCTGACTTTC
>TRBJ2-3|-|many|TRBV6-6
CASSRDRDTQYF
TGTGCCAGCAGCCGCGACAGAGATACGCAGTATTTT
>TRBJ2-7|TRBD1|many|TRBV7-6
CASSLTGTGVYEQYF
TGTGCCAGCAGCTTAACCGGGACAGGGGTCTACGAGCAGTACTTC
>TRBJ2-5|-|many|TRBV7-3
CASSLRSGGRSETQYF
TGTGCCAGCAGCTTAAGGTCCGGCGGGCGCTCGGAGACCCAGTACTTC
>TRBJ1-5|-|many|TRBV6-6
CASVAVNSNQPQHF
TGTGCCAGCGTGGCCGTTAATAGCAATCAGCCCCAGCATTTT
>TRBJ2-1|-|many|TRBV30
CASQVSSYNEQFF
TGTGCCAGCCAGGTTAGCTCCTACAATGAGCAGTTCTTC
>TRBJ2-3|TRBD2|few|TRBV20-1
CSASTVDGGGSDTQYF
TGCAGTGCATCGACCGTCGACGGGGGGGGTTCGGATACGCAGTATTTT
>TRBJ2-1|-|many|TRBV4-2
CASSQVGGVSSYNEQFF
TGTGCCAGCAGCCAGGTGGGCGGGGTGAGCTCCTACAATGAGCAGTTCTTC
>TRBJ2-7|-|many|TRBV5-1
CASSLAMYLTPYEQYF
TGCGCCAGCAGCTTGGCCATGTATTTGACCCCCTACGAGCAGTACTTC
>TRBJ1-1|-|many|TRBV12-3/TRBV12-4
CASSSPDGPVEAFF
TGTGCCAGCAGTTCACCGGACGGACCAGTCGAAGCTTTCTTT
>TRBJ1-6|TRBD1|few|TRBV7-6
CASSRSGQGKASSPLHF
TGTGCCAGCAGCAGAAGTGGACAGGGAAAGGCATCTTCACCCCTCCACTTT
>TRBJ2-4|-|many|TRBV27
CASLAGGLAKNIQYF
TGTGCCAGCCTGGCAGGGGGGCTGGCCAAAAACATTCAGTACTTC
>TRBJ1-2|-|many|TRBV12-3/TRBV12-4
CASREGLGGYTF
TGTGCCAGCAGGGAAGGGCTCGGGGGCTACACCTTC
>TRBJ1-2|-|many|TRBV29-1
CSVHGDGYTF
TGCAGCGTCCACGGGGATGGCTACACCTTC